These T cell receptor beta chains were read from a single sample in a study of beta chain features in type 1 diabetes. Produced via immunoSEQ multiplex PCR; TCRdb's table is partial and in-frame only. The repertoire holds some 190,000 clones, with about 8% as singletons. Material: central memory CD4+ T cells from blood. The receptors derive from a woman aged 40-49 years with type 1 diabetes. Both conserved end residues are part of each CDR3. The D gene is left open where the match is weak. Not all rows give a size; the values are once, few, many and, for expanded clones, a class.

v_gene	d_gene	abundance	j_gene	CDR3aa	CDR3nt
TRBV6-5	TRBD1	.	TRBJ1-1	CASSPGGRDTEAFF	TGTGCCAGCAGTCCAGGGGGCCGAGACACTGAAGCTTTCTTT
TRBV30	TRBD1	.	TRBJ2-5	CAWRPGTATSGETQYF	TGTGCCTGGCGTCCCGGGACAGCTACAAGTGGAGAGACCCAGTACTTC
TRBV29-1	.	.	TRBJ1-3	CSVVPGTGNTIYF	TGCAGCGTTGTTCCAGGCACTGGAAACACCATATATTTT
TRBV6-6	TRBD2	few	TRBJ2-3	CASSSGLATDTQYF	TGTGCCAGCAGTTCTGGACTAGCCACAGATACGCAGTATTTT
TRBV13	.	many	TRBJ2-7	CASSHGGYEQYF	TGTGCCAGCTCCCACGGGGGATACGAGCAGTACTTC
TRBV4-3	.	.	TRBJ1-4	CASSQDPGFRLFF	TGCGCCAGCAGCCAAGATCCGGGTTTTCGACTGTTTTTT
TRBV4-3	.	few	TRBJ1-3	CASSQDLQRGSGNTIYF	TGCGCCAGCAGCCAAGATTTGCAGCGGGGCTCTGGAAACACCATATATTTT
TRBV7-9	TRBD1	few	TRBJ2-4	CASSSTGTVYDIQYF	TGTGCCAGCAGCTCCACAGGGACAGTCTATGACATTCAGTACTTC
TRBV11-2	TRBD1	few	TRBJ1-1	CASRRTGTGYTEAFF	TGTGCCAGCAGGAGAACCGGGACAGGCTACACTGAAGCTTTCTTT
TRBV25-1	TRBD1	.	TRBJ2-7	CASRGQGYYEQYF	TGTGCCAGCAGGGGACAGGGGTACTACGAGCAGTACTTC
TRBV29-1	.	.	TRBJ1-1	CSVERGHMNTEAFF	TGCAGCGTTGAGCGCGGCCACATGAACACTGAAGCTTTCTTT
TRBV7-7	.	few	TRBJ1-1	CASSPLAGVGNTEAFF	TGTGCCAGCAGCCCACTTGCGGGGGTGGGAAACACTGAAGCTTTCTTT
TRBV5-4	.	.	TRBJ1-1	CASSLDPNTEAFF	TGTGCCAGCAGCTTGGATCCTAACACTGAAGCTTTCTTT
TRBV6-6	TRBD2	.	TRBJ2-7	CASSDTGRPYEQYF	TGTGCCAGCAGCGATACCGGGAGGCCCTACGAGCAGTACTTC
TRBV7-9	TRBD1	few	TRBJ1-1	CASSLGDRTWAFF	TGTGCCAGCAGCTTAGGGGACAGGACGTGGGCTTTCTTT
TRBV9	.	few	TRBJ1-1	CASSAPGLGGTEAFF	TGTGCCAGCAGCGCTCCGGGCCTGGGGGGCACTGAAGCTTTCTTT
TRBV4-3	.	.	TRBJ1-4	CASSQETGTSGTNEKLFF	TGCGCCAGCAGTCAAGAGACAGGAACCTCCGGGACTAATGAAAAACTGTTTTTT
TRBV14	TRBD1	.	TRBJ1-2	CASSQAGTGGYGYTF	TGTGCCAGCAGCCAGGCCGGGACAGGGGGATATGGCTACACCTTC
TRBV7-2	.	.	TRBJ1-2	CASSSGWGGRNYGYTF	TGTGCCAGCAGCTCCGGGTGGGGGGGGCGAAACTATGGCTACACCTTC
TRBV6-5	.	.	TRBJ1-4	CASSYSQGGEKLFF	TGTGCCAGCAGTTACTCGCAGGGCGGAGAAAAACTGTTTTTT
TRBV28	.	.	TRBJ1-5	CASSGVGGSNQPQHF	TGTGCCAGCAGTGGGGTAGGAGGGAGCAATCAGCCCCAGCATTTT
TRBV29-1	TRBD1	few	TRBJ1-1	CSARTGGTEAFF	TGCAGCGCCCGTACAGGGGGCACTGAAGCTTTCTTT
TRBV28	TRBD1	few	TRBJ2-1	CASRDDRGLNEQFF	TGTGCCAGCAGAGACGACAGGGGTCTCAATGAGCAGTTCTTC
TRBV6-6	.	few	TRBJ1-2	CASRLPNRGGVNGYTF	TGTGCCAGCAGGCTCCCTAATAGGGGTGGGGTGAATGGCTACACCTTC
TRBV11-2	TRBD1	.	TRBJ2-5	CASSRGTGQETQYF	TGTGCCAGCAGCAGGGGGACAGGGCAAGAGACCCAGTACTTC